The rows below give T cell receptor beta chains drawn from one sample of a study of blood T cell repertoires in COVID-19. Clones were sequenced by immunoSEQ multiplex PCR, and TCRdb holds only the in-frame ones, with some missing. The profile shows fewer than 200,000 clones, roughly 80% of them singletons. The sample taken for sequencing was peripheral blood. The receptors derive from a woman in her seventies with acute or convalescent COVID-19. Both conserved end residues are part of each CDR3. The D gene is left open where the match is weak. Not every row has a clone size; where given, it reads once, few, many or a size class.

TRBJ1-1 | . | . | TRBV19 | TGTGCCAGTAGTATCGACTGGGTAACTGAAGCTTTCTTT | CASSIDWVTEAFF
TRBJ2-5 | . | . | TRBV5-4 | TGTGCCAGCAGCTTGGCGGGGGTAGAGACCCAGTACTTC | CASSLAGVETQYF
TRBJ1-1 | . | . | TRBV15 | TGTGCCACCAGCAGAGATCAGGGCCGGGCTTTCTTT | CATSRDQGRAFF
TRBJ2-2 | . | TRBD2 | TRBV5-7 | TGTGCCAGCAGCTTGTGCGCTAGCGGGAGGAACACCGGGGAGCTGTTTTTT | CASSLCASGRNTGELFF
TRBJ2-5 | . | . | TRBV28 | TGTGCCAGCAGTTTAAGAGGGGGTCAGTACTTC | CASSLRGGQYF
TRBJ1-2 | . | . | TRBV19 | TGTGCCAGTAGTATCGAAGCGTACTATGGCTACACCTTC | CASSIEAYYGYTF
TRBJ2-7 | . | . | TRBV15 | TGTGCCACCAGCAGAGAGTATCCCTACGAGCAGTACTTC | CATSREYPYEQYF
TRBJ2-2 | . | . | TRBV28 | TGTGCCAGCAGTTTAGCGGGGGCCCCGTCCGGGGAGCTGTTTTTT | CASSLAGAPSGELFF
TRBJ2-7 | . | . | TRBV30 | TGTGCCTGGAATCGGCGGGGACAGCTGTTCTACGAGCAGTACTTC | CAWNRRGQLFYEQYF
TRBJ2-7 | . | TRBD1 | TRBV5-1 | TGCGCCAGCAGCGCGACAGGGGGCTTGGGTGAGCAGTACTTC | CASSATGGLGEQYF
TRBJ2-3 | . | TRBD2 | TRBV4-3 | TGCGCCAGCAGCCAAGTTCTTTCGGGGGGAGATACGCAGTATTTT | CASSQVLSGGDTQYF
TRBJ1-2 | . | TRBD1 | TRBV30 | TGTGCCTGGGGAACAGGGGGGATATATGGCTACACCTTC | CAWGTGGIYGYTF
TRBJ2-5 | . | . | TRBV7-9 | TGTGCCAGCAGCTTATCCGGCGGAGGAGGGATGGTAGAGACCCAGTACTTC | CASSLSGGGGMVETQYF
TRBJ2-7 | . | . | TRBV5-8 | TGTGCCAGCAGCAAACACACAACCTACGAGCAGTACTTC | CASSKHTTYEQYF
TRBJ1-1 | . | . | TRBV2 | TGTGCCAGCAATCTACAGATGAACACTGAAGCTTTCTTT | CASNLQMNTEAFF
TRBJ2-7 | . | TRBD2 | TRBV28 | TGTGCCAGCAGTTCTTTGCGGGGGTCCCCCCGCGAGCAGTACTTC | CASSSLRGSPREQYF
TRBJ2-1 | . | TRBD2 | TRBV7-9 | TGTGCCAGCAGCTCCCAGCGGGGGGCTACCTACAATGAGCAGTTCTTC | CASSSQRGATYNEQFF
TRBJ2-2 | few | TRBD1 | TRBV9 | TGTGCCAGCAGCACAGGGGGCGACCCGAACACCGGGGAGCTGTTTTTT | CASSTGGDPNTGELFF
TRBJ1-2 | . | . | TRBV28 | TGTGGGACCTGGGGCTCAGGTTACTATGGCTACACCTTC | CGTWGSGYYGYTF
TRBJ1-2 | . | . | TRBV4-1 | TGCGCCAGCAGCCAGACAGAGGCCTATGGCTACACCTTC | CASSQTEAYGYTF
TRBJ2-3 | . | . | TRBV7-2 | TGTGCCAGCAGCTTAGTGGGGACACCGTTCGGCACAGATACGCAGTATTTT | CASSLVGTPFGTDTQYF
TRBJ2-1 | . | . | TRBV20-1 | TGCAGTGCTAGGGAATGGGACTCACAGTTCTTC | CSAREWDSQFF
TRBJ1-4 | . | . | TRBV29-1 | TGCAGCGTTCGCAGGGCTGATGAAAAACTGTTTTTT | CSVRRADEKLFF
TRBJ2-5 | once | TRBD2 | TRBV12-3/TRBV12-4 | TGTGCCAGCAGTTGGACTAGCGGGAGAAACCAGTACTTC | CASSWTSGRNQYF
TRBJ1-2 | . | . | TRBV6-5 | TGTGCCAGCAGGAGGGGGGGCTATGGCTACACCTTC | CASRRGGYGYTF
TRBJ1-3 | . | TRBD1 | TRBV6-6 | TGTGCCAGCAGGACAAGGGACAGGGTGGACAACACCATATATTTT | CASRTRDRVDNTIYF
TRBJ2-1 | . | TRBD2 | TRBV10-3 | TGTGCCATCAGTGCTAGCGGACTGGGGAATGAGCAGTTCTTC | CAISASGLGNEQFF
TRBJ1-1 | . | . | TRBV6-5 | TGTGCCAGCAGTTACTCGTCAGGGCTCACTGAAGCTTTCTTT | CASSYSSGLTEAFF